In this sample, the clone carrying this T cell receptor beta chain turned up a few times. The data originate from a study of blood T cells in healthy people across ages. V was clipped by 5 bases and J by 1 base, with 13 bases between them. This CDR3 has 15 amino acids. From germline, CDR1 is SGHTA and CDR2 FQGTGA. A second about 7 to 12 cycle PCR used barcoded and J-beta primers. TCRdb re-called the 5' RACE reads with MiXCR, one entry per CDR3 protein. The sample includes some 710,000 distinct CDR3 sequences, 22% of them seen just once. This receptor was taken from a man between 65 and 85 years old in good health. Specimen: blood. The rearrangement uses TRBV7-3 and TRBJ2-3; maybe TRBD2 (6 bases). The CDR3 nucleotides read TGTGCCAGCAGCCCCTCTAGCGTGGGCACAGATACGCAGTATTTT. As protein: CASSPSSVGTDTQYF. Full variable domain (outside the CDR3, taken from reference TRBV7-3 and TRBJ2-3): GAGVSQTPSNKVTEKGKYVELRCDPISGHTALYWYRQSLGQGPEFLIYFQGTGAADDSGLPNDRFFAVRPEGSVSTLKIQRTERGDSAVYLCASSPSSVGTDTQYFGPGTRLTVL.